This TCR beta chain was profiled in a study of TIL therapy for anti-PD-1-resistant metastatic lung cancer. The immunoSEQ assay was v3. Produced via immunoSEQ multiplex PCR; TCRdb's table is partial and in-frame only. The data contain approximately 1,000 clones, roughly 75% of them seen just once; the ten biggest clones take up approximately 9.1%. V gave up 4 bases and J gave up 7 bases, with 20 bases separating them. Germline CDR1 reads SEHNR; CDR2 reads FQNEAQ (reference sequence). This CDR3 is 15 amino acids long. As for time point: pre-treatment sample, taken before nivolumab and TIL therapy. The tumor samples were excised metastases, mostly pleural nodules or supraclavicular lymph nodes. Adults with stage 4 NSCLC were enrolled in a phase I trial. General study findings and limits: Compared with baseline intratumoral T cells, expanded TIL cultures were more clonal and less diverse (6% vs 31%). Many TIL product clones were absent from baseline tumor, suggesting clonal contraction.

About this clone: Antigen unknown.

This clonotype was obtained from a person between 25 and 80 years old with non-small cell lung cancer. The starting material was tumor tissue, obtained at baseline. The genes are TRBV7-9 and TRBJ2-7, with D perhaps TRBD2 (6 bases). The CDR3: CASSSGSGSLREQYF. The CDR3 region has the DNA TGTGCCAGCAGCTCAGGTAGCGGCAGCCTAAGGGAGCAGTACTTC.